This T cell receptor (beta chain) stems from a study of blood T cell repertoires in COVID-19. Study-wide background: Whether acute or convalescent, the COVID-19 samples came from the United States, Italy and Spain. The analysed material was cDNA or gDNA that came from T cells, B-cell-depleted T cells, or PBMCs.

In the authors' workflow: Nucleated cell counts were estimated from reference gene primer amplification. The repertoire was sequenced with immunoSEQ multiplex PCR; TCRdb's copy has only in-frame clones and lacks some. The DNA was the basis for D and trimming; V, J and clone size are from that table. In the table there are roughly 120,000 clones, less than 85% of which are singletons. V lost 6 bases and J 1 base, leaving 20 bases between the germline ends. This CDR3 is 17 amino acids long. Per the germline V gene, CDR1 is SNHLY and CDR2 is FYNNEI. The source is a human donor with acute or convalescent COVID-19. The donor label of this sample is uncertain. The chain has TRBV2 and TRBJ2-3; maybe TRBD2 (5 bases). Material: peripheral blood. The CDR3 DNA reads TGTGCCAGCAGGCGCGTTCGTCAGCGGAGCCGCACAGATACGCAGTATTTT. This translates into CASRRVRQRSRTDTQYF.